The rows below give T cell receptor beta chains drawn from one sample of a study of blood T cell repertoires in COVID-19. Clones were read by immunoSEQ multiplex PCR, and TCRdb kept only the in-frame ones, dropping some. The repertoire holds approximately 96,000 clones, with nearly 90% as singletons. Input material: peripheral blood. These receptors all come from a woman aged 80 or over with acute or convalescent COVID-19. Both conserved end residues are part of each CDR3. A D gene is named only where the DNA matches it firmly. For some rows the clone size is stated as once, few or many, or as a class when expanded; others skip it.

j_call: TRBJ2-7; v_call: TRBV7-8; d_call: .; clone_size: .; cdr3_aa: CASSLQRVGYEQYF; cdr3_nt: TGTGCCAGCAGCTTACAGCGGGTAGGCTACGAGCAGTACTTC
j_call: TRBJ2-3; v_call: TRBV27; d_call: TRBD2; clone_size: .; cdr3_aa: CASSFGLASTDTQYF; cdr3_nt: TGTGCCAGCAGTTTCGGACTAGCTAGCACAGATACGCAGTATTTT
j_call: TRBJ2-1; v_call: TRBV19; d_call: TRBD2; clone_size: few; cdr3_aa: CASMASGRLNEQFF; cdr3_nt: TGTGCCAGTATGGCTAGCGGGAGGTTGAATGAGCAGTTCTTC
j_call: TRBJ2-2; v_call: TRBV4-1; d_call: TRBD2; clone_size: .; cdr3_aa: CASSQEPWRGGLGELFF; cdr3_nt: TGCGCCAGCAGCCAAGAACCCTGGCGGGGGGGCCTAGGGGAGCTGTTTTTT
j_call: TRBJ2-5; v_call: TRBV28; d_call: TRBD2; clone_size: .; cdr3_aa: CASSLRSSGEETQYF; cdr3_nt: TGTGCCAGCAGTTTAAGGTCTAGCGGGGAAGAGACCCAGTACTTC
j_call: TRBJ2-7; v_call: TRBV6-2/TRBV6-3; d_call: TRBD2; clone_size: .; cdr3_aa: CASSSLAANSYEQYF; cdr3_nt: TGTGCCAGCAGTTCCCTAGCGGCGAATTCCTACGAGCAGTACTTC
j_call: TRBJ1-4; v_call: TRBV19; d_call: .; clone_size: .; cdr3_aa: CASSPQHQTTGDEKLFF; cdr3_nt: TGTGCCAGTAGTCCGCAACACCAGACCACAGGCGATGAAAAACTGTTTTTT
j_call: TRBJ2-7; v_call: TRBV18; d_call: .; clone_size: .; cdr3_aa: CASSPITGNEQYF; cdr3_nt: TGTGCCAGCTCACCAATCACAGGTAACGAGCAGTACTTC
j_call: TRBJ2-1; v_call: TRBV27; d_call: TRBD2; clone_size: once; cdr3_aa: CASSFSGGTYNEQFF; cdr3_nt: TGTGCCAGCAGTTTTAGCGGGGGGACCTACAATGAGCAGTTCTTC
j_call: TRBJ2-7; v_call: TRBV19; d_call: .; clone_size: .; cdr3_aa: CASSIKKGDEQYF; cdr3_nt: TGTGCCAGTAGTATAAAAAAGGGGGACGAGCAGTACTTC